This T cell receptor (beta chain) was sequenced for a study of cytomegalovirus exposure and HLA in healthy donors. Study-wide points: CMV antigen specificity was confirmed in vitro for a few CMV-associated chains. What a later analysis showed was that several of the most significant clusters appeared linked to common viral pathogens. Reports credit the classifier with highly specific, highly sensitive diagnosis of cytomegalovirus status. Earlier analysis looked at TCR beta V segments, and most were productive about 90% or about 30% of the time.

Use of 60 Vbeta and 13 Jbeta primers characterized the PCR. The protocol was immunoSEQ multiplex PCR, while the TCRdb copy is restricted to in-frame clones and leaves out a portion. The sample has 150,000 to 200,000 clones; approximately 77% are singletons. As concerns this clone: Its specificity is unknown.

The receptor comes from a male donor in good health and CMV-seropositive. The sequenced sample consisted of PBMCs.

The CDR3 region is CASSSPGTGYGYTF. The DNA for the CDR3 is TGTGCCAGCAGCTCCCCCGGGACAGGGTATGGCTACACCTTC. The chain links TRBV6-1 to TRBJ1-2; 9 bases fit TRBD1. Germline trimming cut 6 bases from V and 5 bases from J; bases unmatched to any gene: 7. The CDR3 is 14 residues long. The germline CDR1 and CDR2 sequences are MNHNS and SASEGT.